The clone carrying this T cell receptor beta chain occurred many times. The antigen is undetermined. Germline V gene sequence: CDR1 SGHAT, CDR2 FQNNGV. The CDR3 extends over 16 amino acids. V lost 4 bases, J lost 3 bases, and 19 bases lay in between. Specified time point: newly diagnosed GD, antithyroid drugs for less than 3 months. Extracted PBMC RNA gave rise to the TCR library. Library construction for TCR beta used iRepertoire HTBI primers and Arm-PCR of CDR3 regions. TCRdb reanalysed the multiplex PCR reads using MiXCR and keeps one entry per CDR3 protein. The top ten clones hold 16% of a sample with 400,000 to 500,000 distinct CDR3 sequences, 15% of them seen once. The sample belongs to a study of regulatory T cells in long-lasting Graves disease. On the study more broadly: Graves' patients (newly diagnosed) had been on antithyroid drugs under 3 months. General study findings and limits: Favoring TRBV28, TRBJ1-2 and TRBJ2-5 was a feature seen in persistent disease.

The sample also formed part of further work on T cells in Graves' hyperthyroidism and ophthalmopathy. This second study says: TCR CDR3 regions were first amplified by RT-PCR with HTBI primers. Most clonotypes that expanded in the thyroid above 0.001 also showed up in blood.

The sequenced sample was peripheral blood mononuclear cells (PBMCs), obtained at new diagnosis, from a patient treated with antithyroid drugs. The origin of this receptor is a woman in her 30s with Graves disease. The rearrangement uses TRBV11-2 and TRBJ2-7; TRBD1 or TRBD2 may be the D gene (5 bases each). The CDR3, as DNA: TGTGCCAGCAGCTCTAGGCCCCGGGACCGACGCTACGAGCAGTACTTC. This gives the protein CASSSRPRDRRYEQYF.